This TCR beta chain was captured in a study of control samples from healthy donors and cancer patients. This table comes from immunoSEQ multiplex PCR, and its TCRdb copy is limited to in-frame clones, with some not included. The sample contains 90,000 to 100,000 clones, around 80% of which appear only once. Sequencing was carried out using blood. This clonotype was obtained from a woman aged 30 to 39 in good health.

The CDR3 DNA reads TGTGCCAGCAGCTTGGGCCGGGACAGGGTTTATTCAGATACGCAGTATTTT. It encodes CASSLGRDRVYSDTQYF. The rearrangement uses TRBV5-5 and TRBJ2-3, with TRBD1 matching 9 bases. CDR3 length equals 17 residues. Germline trimming cut 0 bases from V and 4 bases from J; bases unmatched to any gene: 9. CDR1 and CDR2 (germline): SGHKS, YYEKEE (reference sequence).